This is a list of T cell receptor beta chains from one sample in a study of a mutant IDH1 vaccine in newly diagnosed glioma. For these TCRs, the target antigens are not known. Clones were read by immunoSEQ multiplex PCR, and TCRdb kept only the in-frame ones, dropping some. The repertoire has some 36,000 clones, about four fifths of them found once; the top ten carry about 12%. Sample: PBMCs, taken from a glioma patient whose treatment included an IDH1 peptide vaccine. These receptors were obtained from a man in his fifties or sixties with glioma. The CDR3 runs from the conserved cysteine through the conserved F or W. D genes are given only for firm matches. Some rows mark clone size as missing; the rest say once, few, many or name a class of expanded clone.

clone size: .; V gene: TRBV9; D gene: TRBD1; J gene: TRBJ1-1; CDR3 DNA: TGTGCCAGCCAAACGGGAGGGGGCACCCCTGAAGCTTTCTTT; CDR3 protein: CASQTGGGTPEAFF
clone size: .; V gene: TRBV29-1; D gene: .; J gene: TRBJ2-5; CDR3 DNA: TGCAGCGTTGAAACAGCAGGTTTGGGTTTAAGAGAGACCCAGTACTTC; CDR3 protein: CSVETAGLGLRETQYF
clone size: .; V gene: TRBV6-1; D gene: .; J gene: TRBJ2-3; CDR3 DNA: TGTGCCAGCAGTGAAGAGCCGAGGTCCCATACGCAGTATTTT; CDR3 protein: CASSEEPRSHTQYF
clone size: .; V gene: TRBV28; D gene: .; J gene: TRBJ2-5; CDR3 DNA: TGTGCCAGCAGTGGCTTCGGGAGACCCCAAGAGACCCAGTACTTC; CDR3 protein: CASSGFGRPQETQYF
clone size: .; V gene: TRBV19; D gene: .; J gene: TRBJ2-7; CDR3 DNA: TGTGCCAGTAGTATAGATCTGGAGGGCGAGCAGTACTTC; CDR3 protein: CASSIDLEGEQYF
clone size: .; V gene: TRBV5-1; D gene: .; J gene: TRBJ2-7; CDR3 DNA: TGCGCCAGCAGCCAAACCTACGAGCAGTACTTC; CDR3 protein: CASSQTYEQYF
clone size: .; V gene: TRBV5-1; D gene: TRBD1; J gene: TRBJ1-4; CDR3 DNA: TGCGCCAGCAGCTCCGGGACAGAGCCTATAAAACTGTTTTTT; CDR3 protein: CASSSGTEPIKLFF
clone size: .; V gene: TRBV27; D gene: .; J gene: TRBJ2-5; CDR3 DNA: TGTGCCAGCGCAGTTAGTGGCCGAGGGGCATGGGAGACCCAGTACTTC; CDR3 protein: CASAVSGRGAWETQYF
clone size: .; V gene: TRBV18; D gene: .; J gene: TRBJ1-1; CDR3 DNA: TGTGCCAGCTCACCCCCCTGGAAGGGTGCGGCTTTCTTT; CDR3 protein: CASSPPWKGAAFF
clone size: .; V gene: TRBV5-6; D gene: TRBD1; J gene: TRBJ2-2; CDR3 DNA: TGTGCCAGCAGCCTGCGACAGGGTTGGAGCACCGGGGAGCTGTTTTTT; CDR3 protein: CASSLRQGWSTGELFF
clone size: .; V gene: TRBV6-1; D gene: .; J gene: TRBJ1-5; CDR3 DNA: TGTGCCAGCAGTGAAAGTCATAGCAATCAGCCCCAGCATTTT; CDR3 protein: CASSESHSNQPQHF
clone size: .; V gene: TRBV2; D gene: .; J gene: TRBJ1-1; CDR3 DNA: TGTGCCAGCAGGCCCCGGACGGGGGGAGGCACTGAAGCTTTCTTT; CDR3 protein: CASRPRTGGGTEAFF
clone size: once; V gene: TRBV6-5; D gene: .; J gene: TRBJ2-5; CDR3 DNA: TGTGCCAGCAGTTACTCGTCGGAAGAGACCCAGTACTTC; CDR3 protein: CASSYSSEETQYF
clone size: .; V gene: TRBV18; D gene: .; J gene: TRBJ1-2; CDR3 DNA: TGTGCCAGCTCACCCCCGGCGGGTTCTAACTATGGCTACACCTTC; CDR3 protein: CASSPPAGSNYGYTF
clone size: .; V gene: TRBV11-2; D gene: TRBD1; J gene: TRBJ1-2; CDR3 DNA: TGTGCCAGCAGCTCCCCTAGGGGGCAGGTGAAGGGCTACACCTTC; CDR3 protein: CASSSPRGQVKGYTF
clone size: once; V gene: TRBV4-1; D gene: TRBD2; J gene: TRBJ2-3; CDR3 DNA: TGCGCCAGCAGCCAACCCGGGAGGTCGGGCACAGATACGCAGTATTTT; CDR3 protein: CASSQPGRSGTDTQYF
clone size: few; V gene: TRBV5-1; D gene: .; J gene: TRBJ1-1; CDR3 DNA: TGCGCCAGCAGTTTTCAGAACACTGAAGCTTTCTTT; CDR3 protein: CASSFQNTEAFF
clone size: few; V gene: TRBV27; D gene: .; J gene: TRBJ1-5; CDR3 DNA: TGTGCCAGCAGTCTCACCCACAATCAGCCCCAGCATTTT; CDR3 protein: CASSLTHNQPQHF
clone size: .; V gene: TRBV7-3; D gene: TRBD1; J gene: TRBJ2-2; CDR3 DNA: TGTGCCAGCAGCCCACAGGGACAGGGCAACACCGGGGAGCTGTTTTTT; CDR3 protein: CASSPQGQGNTGELFF
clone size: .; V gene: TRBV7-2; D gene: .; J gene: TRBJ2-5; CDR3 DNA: TGTGCCAGCAAGTGGCAGGGGGAGACCCAGTACTTC; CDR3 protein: CASKWQGETQYF
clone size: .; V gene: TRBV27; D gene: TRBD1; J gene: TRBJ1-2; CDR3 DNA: TGTGCCAGCAGTTTCGGGACAGGGGGACGCTACACCTTC; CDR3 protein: CASSFGTGGRYTF
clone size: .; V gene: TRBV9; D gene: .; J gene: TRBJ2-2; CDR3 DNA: TGTGCCAGCAGCGTAGCAGGGGTCAACACCGGGGAGCTGTTTTTT; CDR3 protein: CASSVAGVNTGELFF
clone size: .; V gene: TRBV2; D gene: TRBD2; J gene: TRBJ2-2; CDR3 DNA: TGTGCCACCGCGGGGGGGCGCACCGGGGAGCTGTTTTTT; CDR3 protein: CATAGGRTGELFF
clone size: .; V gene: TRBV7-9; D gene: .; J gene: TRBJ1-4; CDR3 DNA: TGTGCCAGCAGCTTACCACAGGGAGGGAGTGAAAAACTGTTTTTT; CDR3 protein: CASSLPQGGSEKLFF
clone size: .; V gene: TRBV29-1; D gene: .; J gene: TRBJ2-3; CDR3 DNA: TGCAGCGTTGAAATAGGACGCACAGATACGCAGTATTTT; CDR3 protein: CSVEIGRTDTQYF
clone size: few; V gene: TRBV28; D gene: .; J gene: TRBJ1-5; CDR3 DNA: TGTGCCAGCAGTTTAACGGGCAGGGATCAGCATTTT; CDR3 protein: CASSLTGRDQHF
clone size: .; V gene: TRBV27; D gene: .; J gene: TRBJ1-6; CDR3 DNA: TGTGCCAGCAGTCCCTATGTCTCCTATAATTCACCCCTCCACTTT; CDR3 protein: CASSPYVSYNSPLHF
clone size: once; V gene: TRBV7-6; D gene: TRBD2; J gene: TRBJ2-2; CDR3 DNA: TGTGCCAGTGCTAGCGGGATGAATCGCGGCGGGGAGCTGTTTTTT; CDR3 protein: CASASGMNRGGELFF
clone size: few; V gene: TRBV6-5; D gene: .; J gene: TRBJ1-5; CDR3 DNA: TGTGCCAGCAGCTGGGACCGAGATCAGCCCCAGCATTTT; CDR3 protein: CASSWDRDQPQHF
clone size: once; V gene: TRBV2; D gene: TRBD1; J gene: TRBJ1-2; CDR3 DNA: TGTGCCAGCAGTGCGACAGGGGTTTCCTATGGCTACACCTTC; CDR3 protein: CASSATGVSYGYTF
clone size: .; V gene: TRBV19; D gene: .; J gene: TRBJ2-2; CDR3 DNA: TGTGCCAGTAGTATAGACTGGTGGGGAACCGGGGAGCTGTTTTTT; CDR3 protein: CASSIDWWGTGELFF
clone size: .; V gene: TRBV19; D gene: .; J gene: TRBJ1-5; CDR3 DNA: TGTGCCAGTAGCACACCTTCCGCCCAGCCCCAGCATTTT; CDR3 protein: CASSTPSAQPQHF
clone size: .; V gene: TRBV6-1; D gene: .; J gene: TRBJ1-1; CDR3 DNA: TGTGCCAGCAGTGAAGCCGAAAGTAACACTGAAGCTTTCTTT; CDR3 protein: CASSEAESNTEAFF
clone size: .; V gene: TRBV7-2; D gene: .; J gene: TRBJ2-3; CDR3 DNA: TGTGCCAGCTCGGTTGTTAACTCTCGGATGTTGCGGACAGATACGCAGTATTTT; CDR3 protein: CASSVVNSRMLRTDTQYF
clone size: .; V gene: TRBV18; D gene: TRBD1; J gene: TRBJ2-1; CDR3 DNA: TGTGCCAGCTCCAAGACAGGGGACAATGAGCAGTTCTTC; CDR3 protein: CASSKTGDNEQFF
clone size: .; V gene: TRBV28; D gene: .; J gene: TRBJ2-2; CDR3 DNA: TGTGCCAGCAGCCCCATACGGGATGGCACCGGGGAGCTGTTTTTT; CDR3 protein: CASSPIRDGTGELFF
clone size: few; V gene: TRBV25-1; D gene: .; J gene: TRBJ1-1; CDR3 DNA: TGTGCCAGCAGTGTAGTAAAAACGGCCGGTATGAACACTGAAGCTTTCTTT; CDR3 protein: CASSVVKTAGMNTEAFF
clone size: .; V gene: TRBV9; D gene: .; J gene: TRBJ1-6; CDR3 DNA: TGTGCCAGCAGCGTACGACCGGTAGGAGTCTCCTATAATTCACCCCTCCACTTT; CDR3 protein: CASSVRPVGVSYNSPLHF
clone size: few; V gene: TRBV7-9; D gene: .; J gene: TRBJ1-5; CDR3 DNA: TGTGCCAGCAGCTACAGGGACAGCAATCAGCCCCAGCATTTT; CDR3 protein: CASSYRDSNQPQHF
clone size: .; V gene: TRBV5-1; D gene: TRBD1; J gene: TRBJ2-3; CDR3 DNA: TGCGCCAGCAGCCGACGACAGGGGGCCCCAGATACGCAGTATTTT; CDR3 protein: CASSRRQGAPDTQYF
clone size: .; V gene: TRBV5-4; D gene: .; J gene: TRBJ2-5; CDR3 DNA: TGTGCCAGCAGCTTAGTGGGGGGATCCCAAGAGACCCAGTACTTC; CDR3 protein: CASSLVGGSQETQYF
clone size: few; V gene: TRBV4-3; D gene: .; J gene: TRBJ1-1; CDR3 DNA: TGCGCCAGCAGCCAAGAAACCCTGAACAGGATACCGAACACTGAAGCTTTCTTT; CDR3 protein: CASSQETLNRIPNTEAFF
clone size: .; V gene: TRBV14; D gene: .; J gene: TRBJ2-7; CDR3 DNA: TGTGCCAGCAGCCCAGACCTCGGAACCTACGAGCAGTACTTC; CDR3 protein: CASSPDLGTYEQYF
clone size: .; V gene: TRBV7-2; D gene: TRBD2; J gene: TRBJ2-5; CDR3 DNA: TGTGCCAGCAGCTTAAAACATGAGACACTAGCGGGGGGTCAGAAGACCCAGTACTTC; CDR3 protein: CASSLKHETLAGGQKTQYF
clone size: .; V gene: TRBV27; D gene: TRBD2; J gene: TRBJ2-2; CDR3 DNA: TGTGCCAGCAGTTTAATTTCAGCGGTTTGGGAGGGGAACACCGGGGAGCTGTTTTTT; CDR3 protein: CASSLISAVWEGNTGELFF